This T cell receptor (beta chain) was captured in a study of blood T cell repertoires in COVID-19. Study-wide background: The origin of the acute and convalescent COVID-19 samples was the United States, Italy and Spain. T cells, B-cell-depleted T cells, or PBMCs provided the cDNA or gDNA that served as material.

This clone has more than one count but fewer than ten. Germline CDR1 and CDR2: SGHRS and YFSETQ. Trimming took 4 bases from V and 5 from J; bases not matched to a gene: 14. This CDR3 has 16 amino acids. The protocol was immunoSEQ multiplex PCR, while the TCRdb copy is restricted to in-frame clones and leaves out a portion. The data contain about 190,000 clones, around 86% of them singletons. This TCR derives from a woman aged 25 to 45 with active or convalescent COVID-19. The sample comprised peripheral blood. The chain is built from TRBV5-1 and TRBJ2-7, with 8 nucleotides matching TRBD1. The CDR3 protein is CASSQNTGTGGHEQYF. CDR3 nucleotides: TGCGCCAGCAGCCAGAACACCGGGACAGGAGGCCACGAGCAGTACTTC.